A single sample is the source of the 12 T cell receptor beta chains below, sequenced in a study of PD-1 blockade in classical Hodgkin lymphoma. TCRdb's table, derived via immunoSEQ multiplex PCR, lists solely in-frame clones and lacks some. Here the sample spans some 100,000 clones, roughly 92% being singletons. With no exception, relapse followed autologous stem cell transplantation in all patients, and brentuximab vedotin exposure varied. The specimen was peripheral blood mononuclear cells (PBMCs), collected at baseline. The origin of the receptors is a human donor with classical Hodgkin lymphoma.

This chain links TRBV19 with TRBJ1-1, with 9 bases fitting TRBD1. From germline, CDR1 is LNHDA and CDR2 SQIVND (reference sequence). The CDR3 is 16 amino acids. The V gene end was trimmed by 3 bases and the J gene end by 1 base; junction bases not matched to a gene: 6. CDR3 in amino acids: CASSIQPGQGNTEAFF. The CDR3 bases are TGTGCCAGTAGTATTCAACCGGGACAGGGGAACACTGAAGCTTTCTTT.

This clone came up once. The J gene is TRBJ2-1, the V gene TRBV4-1, with no clear D. The germline V gene has CDR1 MGHRA and CDR2 YSYEKL. V lost 6 bases to trimming and J lost 4 bases, with 10 bases between them. The CDR3 extends over 13 amino acids. The CDR3 is CASSVYSYNEQFF. DNA of the CDR3: TGCGCCAGCAGTGTCTATTCTTACAATGAGCAGTTCTTC.

The rearrangement joins TRBV5-5 to TRBJ2-7; D remains unclear. CDR1 SGHKS and CDR2 YYEKEE come from the germline V gene (reference sequence). Trimming cost V 5 bases and J 3 bases, with 15 bases left between them. This CDR3 comprises 14 residues. This CDR3 reads CASSAGPRLYEQYF. CDR3 bases: TGTGCCAGCAGTGCTGGGCCGCGACTCTACGAGCAGTACTTC. Complete variable domain (other parts from reference TRBV5-5 and TRBJ2-7): DAGVTQSPTHLIKTRGQQVTLRCSPISGHKSVSWYQQVLGQGPQFIFQYYEKEERGRGNFPDRFSARQFPNYSSELNVNALLLGDSALYLCASSAGPRLYEQYFGPGTRLTVT.

V usage is TRBV5-1 and J usage is TRBJ2-1, with 8 positions matching TRBD1. CDR1 is SGHRS, CDR2 YFSETQ, per germline. The ends lost 4 bases at V and 7 bases at J; junction bases unmatched: 10. The CDR3 runs 15 residues. This chain's CDR3 is CASSLQDRVLNEQFF. CDR3 nucleotides: TGCGCCAGCAGCCTTCAGGACAGGGTTTTAAATGAGCAGTTCTTC.

The rearrangement uses TRBV7-9 and TRBJ1-5, with D perhaps TRBD1 (6 bases). Germline CDR1 is SEHNR and CDR2 is FQNEAQ (reference sequence). The CDR3 runs 16 residues. Trimming took 4 bases from V and 3 from J, leaving 16 bases between them. The CDR3 region has the DNA TGTGCCAGCAGCTCCTCGACAGGTCCATCCAATCAGCCCCAGCATTTT. Protein: CASSSSTGPSNQPQHF.

This clone showed up just once. The J gene is TRBJ1-4, the V gene TRBV10-2; D is unresolved. V was cut by 7 bases and J by 13 bases, with 19 bases left in between. In germline, CDR1 is WSHSY, CDR2 SAAADI. CDR3 length equals 13 residues. The CDR3 DNA reads TGCGCCAGCACTATGGACCAGAAGGTTTCACTGTTTTTT. Its protein is CASTMDQKVSLFF.

This chain uses TRBV28 with TRBJ2-3; tentatively, D is TRBD2 (7 bases). The V gene lost 5 bases and the J gene lost 2 bases, with 11 bases spanning the gap. The CDR3 runs to 14 residues. The V gene's germline CDR1 is MDHEN and CDR2 SYDVKM. The chain's CDR3 is CASSLGGVTDTQYF. DNA of the CDR3: TGTGCCAGCAGTCTAGGGGGGGTCACAGATACGCAGTATTTT. Based on the CDR3 plus reference TRBV28 and TRBJ2-3, the full variable domain is DVKVTQSSRYLVKRTGEKVFLECVQDMDHENMFWYRQDPGLGLRLIYFSYDVKMKEKGDIPEGYSVSREKKERFSLILESASTNQTSMYLCASSLGGVTDTQYFGPGTRLTVL.

The V and J genes are TRBV5-1 and TRBJ2-1; 8 nucleotides align to TRBD2. This CDR3 is 15 amino acids long. Germline values: CDR1 SGHRS, CDR2 YFSETQ. V trimming: 0 bases; J trimming: 4 bases; junction bases outside the gene matches: 3. The CDR3 region is CASSLGLAPYNEQFF. The CDR3 DNA sequence: TGCGCCAGCAGCTTGGGACTAGCGCCTTACAATGAGCAGTTCTTC.

This chain connects TRBV12-5 to TRBJ1-4; 7 nucleotides line up with TRBD1. The germline gives CDR1 LGHNT, CDR2 FRNRAP. The CDR3 has 16 amino acids. V was clipped by 7 bases and J by 3 bases; unmatched bases: 11. The CDR3 region has the DNA TGTGCTAGTGCCTATGGACAGGCGATACCTAATGAAAAACTGTTTTTT. It encodes CASAYGQAIPNEKLFF.

V is TRBV4-1 and J is TRBJ1-2; D is perhaps TRBD1 (5 bases). The V gene lost 4 bases and the J gene lost 2 bases, with 17 bases spanning the gap. Germline CDR1 and CDR2: MGHRA and YSYEKL. The CDR3 is 16 amino acids. Written as DNA, the CDR3 is TGCGCCAGCAGCCTTCCTGTGTTGGGGCTAAACTATGGCTACACCTTC. It is translated as CASSLPVLGLNYGYTF.

This chain uses TRBV15 with TRBJ2-7, with D possibly TRBD2 on 5 matching bases. This CDR3 contains 13 residues. Germline CDR1 is LNHNV and CDR2 is YYDKDF (reference sequence). The V end was cut by 4 bases, the J end by 7 bases, with 14 bases between. The CDR3 reads CATSIRVTGEQYF. CDR3 bases: TGTGCCACCAGCATTAGGGTCACGGGGGAGCAGTACTTC.

The chain is built from TRBV18 and TRBJ2-7; TRBD2 agrees at 7 bases. This CDR3 is 15 amino acids long. V dropped 2 bases and J dropped 6; count of bases not matched to a gene: 10. The germline V gene has CDR1 KGHSH and CDR2 LQKENI. The CDR3 protein is CASSPAWGRDGEQYF. DNA of the CDR3: TGTGCCAGCTCACCAGCCTGGGGGAGGGACGGCGAGCAGTACTTC.